The 14 T cell receptor beta chains below were found in one sample sequenced in a study of beta chain features in type 1 diabetes. Study-wide results and caveats: Type 1 diabetes patients had moderately but significantly shorter TCRB CDR3s in all four CD4+ subsets.

The investigators reverse transcribed all of the isolated RNA, so they sequenced expressed TCRB transcripts. Clones were sequenced by immunoSEQ multiplex PCR, and TCRdb holds only the in-frame ones, with some missing. The repertoire holds more than 550,000 clones, about 14% seen once, with less than 0.04% in the top ten. These receptors are not linked to any known antigen. Sequencing used naive CD4+ T cells from blood. The receptors originated from a young man with type 1 diabetes.

This clone was counted only a few times. The V gene is TRBV30, the J gene TRBJ2-2, with unresolved D. The length of the CDR3 is 16 residues. The V gene lost 0 bases and the J gene lost 6 bases, with 17 bases spanning the gap. Germline CDR1 is GTSNPN and CDR2 is SVGIG (reference sequence). The CDR3 DNA is TGTGCCTGGAGTGTCACCCCTTCAACGGGTCCCGGGGAGCTGTTTTTT. Amino acid sequence: CAWSVTPSTGPGELFF.

The rearrangement links TRBV9 to TRBJ2-3; 8 nucleotides match TRBD2. J lost 1 base, V lost 0 bases, and 7 bases had no gene match. The CDR3 extends over 17 amino acids. Germline loops: CDR1 SGDLS, CDR2 YYNGEE. The CDR3 DNA sequence: TGTGCCAGCAGCGTAGCCCTAGCGGGTCGCGGCACAGATACGCAGTATTTT. It translates to CASSVALAGRGTDTQYF.

In this sample, this clone turned up a few times. V is TRBV27 and J is TRBJ2-6; D is unresolved. Trimming left V 2 bases short and J 1 base short, with 12 bases between. The germline CDR1 and CDR2 sequences are MNHEY and SMNVEV (reference sequence). The CDR3 has 17 amino acids. This chain's CDR3 is CASSLLTVGSGANVLTF. DNA of the CDR3: TGTGCCAGCAGTTTACTGACGGTAGGGTCTGGGGCCAACGTCCTGACTTTC.

This clone was seen more than once but under ten times. V and J are TRBV11-3 and TRBJ2-3; 10 bases fit TRBD1. Per germline, CDR1 SGHNT and CDR2 YENEEA. This CDR3 comprises 15 residues. The junction had 1 base not matched to a gene; V was cut back by 1 base and J by 3 bases. CDR3 in DNA: TGTGCCAGCAGCTTAGGGACAGGGGGGACAGATACGCAGTATTTT. Translation: CASSLGTGGTDTQYF. Looking up the rest from reference TRBV11-3 and TRBJ2-3 gives the full variable domain: EAGVVQSPRYKIIEKKQPVAFWCNPISGHNTLYWYLQNLGQGPELLIRYENEEAVDDSQLPKDRFSAERLKGVDSTLKIQPAELGDSAVYLCASSLGTGGTDTQYFGPGTRLTVL.

This clone showed up just a few times. The chain has TRBV7-9 and TRBJ2-2; D gene uncertain. V dropped 5 bases and J dropped 3 bases, with 13 bases sitting between them. Germline V gene sequence: CDR1 SEHNR, CDR2 FQNEAQ (reference sequence). The CDR3 covers 15 residues. DNA for the CDR3: TGTGCCAGCAGCAGGCTTCGTGGGGACACCGGGGAGCTGTTTTTT. Amino acid sequence: CASSRLRGDTGELFF.

This clone was counted only a few times. The chain uses TRBV25-1 and TRBJ2-5; perhaps TRBD2 as D (5 bases). This CDR3 is built from 14 residues. In germline, CDR1 is MGHDK, CDR2 SYGVNS. V was cut by 8 bases and J by 4 bases, with 17 bases left in between. The CDR3 sequence is CASDTGWQSETQYF. CDR3 DNA sequence: TGTGCCAGCGACACGGGGTGGCAGTCAGAGACCCAGTACTTC.

For this clone: This may come from a read error, since a much larger clone is one base off. The CDR3 here is CASTLYNEQFF. CDR3 nucleotides: TGTGCCAGCACCTTATACAATGAGCAGTTCTTC. This chain uses TRBV28 with TRBJ2-1; D call uncertain. Trimming pared 7 bases from V and 4 bases from J, leaving 5 bases between. Germline values: CDR1 MDHEN, CDR2 SYDVKM. The CDR3 is 11 amino acids.

Comments on this clone: One base away lies a much larger clone, so this may be a sequencing read error. The V and J genes are TRBV11-2 and TRBJ2-7; D unresolved. CDR1 and CDR2 from the germline V gene are SGHAT and FQNNGV. There are 11 residues in the CDR3. V shed 5 bases and J shed 2 bases, with 4 bases lying between them. CDR3 sequence reads: CASSQPYEQYF. The CDR3 nucleotides are TGTGCCAGCAGCCAGCCCTACGAGCAGTACTTC.

The CDR3 DNA follows: TGCGCCAGCAGTGCCTTCGGGACAGGGGATTACTACGAGCAGTACTTC. Its protein product is CASSAFGTGDYYEQYF. The rearrangement links TRBV10-1 to TRBJ2-7; 10 bases map to TRBD1. The length of the CDR3 is 16 residues. Trimming cost V 4 bases and J 3 bases; bases outside gene matches: 9. Germline assignment: CDR1 WNHNN and CDR2 SYGVQD (reference sequence).

CDR3 DNA sequence: TGTGCCAGCAGCTGGACAGACAGCAATCAGCCCCAGCATTTT. This sequence encodes CASSWTDSNQPQHF. The chain employs TRBV7-9 and TRBJ1-5, with TRBD1 as a possible D gene (6 bases). Germline-derived CDR1 and CDR2 are SEHNR and FQNEAQ (reference sequence). The CDR3 is 14 amino acids. The V gene lost 4 bases and the J gene lost 1 base, with 8 bases spanning the gap.

V gene TRBV20-1 combines with J gene TRBJ1-2, with D perhaps TRBD1 (5 bases). V lost 6 bases and J 9 bases, leaving 14 bases between the germline ends. Looked up from germline, CDR1 is DFQATT and CDR2 is SNEGSKA (reference sequence). The length of the CDR3 is 11 residues. The CDR3 loop is CSAGAGFSYTF. As DNA, the CDR3 is TGCAGTGCCGGGGCCGGTTTCAGCTACACCTTC.

This chain uses TRBV5-4 with TRBJ2-2; 7 bases agree with TRBD1. This CDR3 is 17 amino acids long. Germline V gene sequence: CDR1 SGHNT, CDR2 YYREEE (reference sequence). Unmatched junction bases numbered 5, after V lost 0 bases and J lost 0 bases. In DNA, the CDR3 is TGTGCCAGCAGCTTGGTGCGCAGGGGGACGAACACCGGGGAGCTGTTTTTT. Protein product: CASSLVRRGTNTGELFF.

This clone has only a few counts. An end of the junction differs from the germline gene, which may be a read error. The V gene is TRBV5-4, the J gene TRBJ1-6; D is perhaps TRBD1 (6 bases). The CDR3 sequence is 13 residues long. Germline assignment: CDR1 SGHNT and CDR2 YYREEE (reference sequence). The CDR3 sequence: CASSHRDNSPLHF. For the CDR3, the DNA is TGCGCCAGCAGTCACAGGGACAATTCACCCCTCCACTTT.

The J gene is TRBJ1-1, the V gene TRBV10-3, with TRBD1 identical over 11 bases. J lost 0 bases, V lost 8 bases, and 5 bases had no gene match. The germline V gene encodes CDR1 ENHRY and CDR2 SYGVKD. The CDR3 contains 15 residues. CDR3 protein: CAIGDRGSVNTEAFF. CDR3 bases: TGTGCCATCGGGGACAGGGGGTCGGTGAACACTGAAGCTTTCTTT.